Listed below are T cell receptor beta chains from one sample, sequenced in a study of T cell clonotyping in hematopoietic cell transplantation. The method was immunoSEQ multiplex PCR; TCRdb's version includes in-frame clones alone and lacks a portion of them. This table holds roughly 12,000 clones, 65% to 80% found once. The specimen was peripheral blood mononuclear cells, collected 180 days after allogeneic stem cell transplant. The origin of the receptors is a male patient aged 60 to 75 who had an allogeneic stem cell transplant from an unrelated donor, so the T cells may come from the graft donor. Some clones in this sample may be carry-over from other donors' samples. Each CDR3 is given with its conserved first and last residue. The order of the fields is clone size, V gene, D gene, CDR3 length, J gene, CDR3 protein, CDR3 DNA. The D gene is left open where the match is weak. Rows give clone size only sometimes, using once, few, many, or a class for an expanded clone.

size: -
V: TRBV28
D: -
length: 15
J: TRBJ1-5
CDR3: CASSTTGLSNQPQHF
DNA: TGTGCCAGCAGTACCACAGGGTTAAGTAATCAGCCCCAGCATTTT

size: -
V: TRBV7-6
D: TRBD1
length: 14
J: TRBJ1-4
CDR3: CASSPTGGNEKLFF
DNA: TGTGCCAGCAGCCCAACAGGGGGGAATGAAAAACTGTTTTTT

size: -
V: TRBV2
D: -
length: 13
J: TRBJ2-1
CDR3: CASRFSGNNEQFF
DNA: TGTGCCAGCAGGTTTTCCGGGAACAATGAGCAGTTCTTC

size: -
V: TRBV7-2
D: -
length: 15
J: TRBJ2-1
CDR3: CASSSGLRENNEQFF
DNA: TGTGCCAGCAGCTCAGGGTTACGGGAGAACAATGAGCAGTTCTTC

size: -
V: TRBV27
D: -
length: 15
J: TRBJ1-1
CDR3: CASSAPSGGDTEAFF
DNA: TGTGCCAGCAGTGCTCCCTCTGGGGGTGACACTGAAGCTTTCTTT

size: once
V: TRBV14
D: -
length: 13
J: TRBJ1-2
CDR3: CASSPGWVYGYTF
DNA: TGTGCCAGCAGTCCCGGGTGGGTCTATGGCTACACCTTC

size: -
V: TRBV6-6
D: TRBD1
length: 15
J: TRBJ1-4
CDR3: CASSYSTGQGEKLFF
DNA: TGTGCCAGCAGTTACTCAACGGGACAGGGAGAAAAACTGTTTTTT

size: -
V: TRBV4-3
D: -
length: 16
J: TRBJ2-7
CDR3: CASSQDDGSLPYEQYF
DNA: TGCGCCAGCAGCCAAGATGACGGTAGCTTACCCTACGAGCAGTACTTC

size: few
V: TRBV5-4
D: -
length: 13
J: TRBJ1-5
CDR3: CASSEETGQPQHF
DNA: TGTGCCAGCAGCGAGGAAACAGGTCAGCCCCAGCATTTT

size: -
V: TRBV7-2
D: TRBD2
length: 15
J: TRBJ2-1
CDR3: CASSVSGGPYNEQFF
DNA: TGTGCCAGCAGCGTTAGCGGGGGGCCCTACAATGAGCAGTTCTTC

size: -
V: TRBV28
D: -
length: 12
J: TRBJ1-2
CDR3: CASSLWNYGYTF
DNA: TGTGCCAGCAGTTTGTGGAACTATGGCTACACCTTC

size: -
V: TRBV15
D: -
length: 15
J: TRBJ1-5
CDR3: CATSKRATSNQPQHF
DNA: TGTGCCACCAGCAAGCGGGCCACTAGCAATCAGCCCCAGCATTTT

size: -
V: TRBV5-4
D: TRBD2
length: 16
J: TRBJ2-3
CDR3: CASSGTSGESTDTQYF
DNA: TGTGCCAGCAGCGGGACTAGCGGGGAGAGCACAGATACGCAGTATTTT

size: -
V: TRBV19
D: -
length: 14
J: TRBJ2-2
CDR3: CASSWEANTGELFF
DNA: TGTGCCAGTAGCTGGGAAGCGAACACCGGGGAGCTGTTTTTT

size: -
V: TRBV11-2
D: TRBD1
length: 15
J: TRBJ2-7
CDR3: CASSSNRGSSYEQYF
DNA: TGTGCCAGCAGCTCCAACAGGGGGAGCTCCTACGAGCAGTACTTC

size: -
V: TRBV28
D: TRBD1
length: 13
J: TRBJ2-7
CDR3: CASSPGQGGEQYF
DNA: TGTGCCAGCAGTCCCGGACAGGGGGGTGAGCAGTACTTC

size: -
V: TRBV30
D: TRBD1
length: 13
J: TRBJ1-5
CDR3: CACSGQGHQPQHF
DNA: TGTGCCTGCTCTGGACAGGGGCATCAGCCCCAGCATTTT

size: -
V: TRBV28
D: TRBD1
length: 16
J: TRBJ1-2
CDR3: CASISSPGQGHYGYTF
DNA: TGTGCCAGCATTTCTTCCCCCGGACAGGGGCACTATGGCTACACCTTC

size: -
V: TRBV6-5
D: -
length: 11
J: TRBJ2-7
CDR3: CASSAFYEQYF
DNA: TGTGCCAGCAGTGCATTCTACGAGCAGTACTTC

size: -
V: TRBV25-1
D: TRBD1
length: 14
J: TRBJ1-2
CDR3: CASSFGTAFYGYTF
DNA: TGTGCCAGCAGCTTCGGGACAGCGTTCTATGGCTACACCTTC

size: -
V: TRBV30
D: TRBD1
length: 14
J: TRBJ2-7
CDR3: CAWSMDRGAYEQYF
DNA: TGTGCCTGGAGTATGGACAGGGGGGCCTACGAGCAGTACTTC

size: -
V: TRBV6-6
D: TRBD1
length: 14
J: TRBJ2-7
CDR3: CASSLRQGGYEQYF
DNA: TGTGCCAGCAGCCTACGACAGGGGGGCTACGAGCAGTACTTC

size: -
V: TRBV5-6
D: -
length: 14
J: TRBJ1-4
CDR3: CASSLVSGGEKLFF
DNA: TGTGCCAGCAGCTTGGTCTCGGGGGGTGAAAAACTGTTTTTT

size: -
V: TRBV27
D: -
length: 15
J: TRBJ1-1
CDR3: CASRGRGRMNTEAFF
DNA: TGTGCCAGCAGGGGACGAGGGCGGATGAACACTGAAGCTTTCTTT

size: -
V: TRBV6-5
D: -
length: 13
J: TRBJ1-6
CDR3: CASRFGRDSPLHF
DNA: TGTGCCAGCAGATTCGGGCGGGATTCACCCCTCCACTTT

size: -
V: TRBV2
D: -
length: 15
J: TRBJ2-2
CDR3: CASSGRAGNTGELFF
DNA: TGTGCCAGCAGTGGGCGAGCGGGGAACACCGGGGAGCTGTTTTTT

size: medium-sized
V: TRBV2
D: -
length: 17
J: TRBJ2-7
CDR3: CASSEFSGRGTEYEQYF
DNA: TGTGCCAGCAGTGAATTTAGCGGCAGGGGGACAGAATACGAGCAGTACTTC

size: -
V: TRBV30
D: -
length: 12
J: TRBJ2-5
CDR3: CAWSGLQETQYF
DNA: TGTGCCTGGAGTGGCCTTCAAGAGACCCAGTACTTC

size: -
V: TRBV5-6
D: TRBD1
length: 14
J: TRBJ2-7
CDR3: CASSLSDREGEQYF
DNA: TGTGCCAGCAGCCTAAGCGACAGGGAAGGCGAGCAGTACTTC

size: -
V: TRBV28
D: -
length: 14
J: TRBJ1-2
CDR3: CASSLLQEVDGYTF
DNA: TGTGCCAGCAGTCTCCTCCAGGAGGTAGATGGCTACACCTTC

size: -
V: TRBV11-2
D: -
length: 16
J: TRBJ1-1
CDR3: CASSTAPIGVVTEAFF
DNA: TGTGCCAGCAGCACCGCGCCAATAGGAGTGGTTACTGAAGCTTTCTTT

size: -
V: TRBV2
D: TRBD2
length: 13
J: TRBJ2-5
CDR3: CASSGGGKETQYF
DNA: TGTGCCAGCAGTGGCGGGGGGAAAGAGACCCAGTACTTC

size: -
V: TRBV7-2
D: -
length: 13
J: TRBJ1-6
CDR3: CASSRQEDSPLHF
DNA: TGTGCCAGCAGCCGACAGGAGGATTCACCCCTCCACTTT

size: -
V: TRBV4-3
D: -
length: 12
J: TRBJ2-2
CDR3: CASSLGTGELFF
DNA: TGCGCCAGCAGTTTAGGGACCGGGGAGCTGTTTTTT

size: -
V: TRBV6-6
D: TRBD2
length: 16
J: TRBJ2-5
CDR3: CASSYRLAGGHGTQYF
DNA: TGTGCCAGCAGTTACAGACTAGCGGGAGGGCATGGGACCCAGTACTTC

size: -
V: TRBV20-1
D: -
length: 11
J: TRBJ1-1
CDR3: CSAPIETEAFF
DNA: TGCAGTGCTCCTATTGAAACTGAAGCTTTCTTT

size: -
V: TRBV2
D: -
length: 14
J: TRBJ1-1
CDR3: CASRPGPENTEAFF
DNA: TGTGCCAGCAGGCCGGGACCTGAGAACACTGAAGCTTTCTTT

size: -
V: TRBV6-1
D: -
length: 20
J: TRBJ1-2
CDR3: CASSEEVGGHVGRGDYGYTF
DNA: TGTGCCAGCAGTGAAGAAGTCGGGGGTCATGTCGGCAGGGGAGACTATGGCTACACCTTC

size: medium-sized
V: TRBV25-1
D: -
length: 15
J: TRBJ1-5
CDR3: CASSEGNGVSESQHF
DNA: TGTGCCAGCAGTGAAGGAAACGGTGTCTCGGAGTCCCAGCATTTT

size: -
V: TRBV6-6
D: TRBD1
length: 15
J: TRBJ2-2
CDR3: CASNLGQGGTGELFF
DNA: TGTGCCAGCAACTTAGGACAGGGGGGAACCGGGGAGCTGTTTTTT